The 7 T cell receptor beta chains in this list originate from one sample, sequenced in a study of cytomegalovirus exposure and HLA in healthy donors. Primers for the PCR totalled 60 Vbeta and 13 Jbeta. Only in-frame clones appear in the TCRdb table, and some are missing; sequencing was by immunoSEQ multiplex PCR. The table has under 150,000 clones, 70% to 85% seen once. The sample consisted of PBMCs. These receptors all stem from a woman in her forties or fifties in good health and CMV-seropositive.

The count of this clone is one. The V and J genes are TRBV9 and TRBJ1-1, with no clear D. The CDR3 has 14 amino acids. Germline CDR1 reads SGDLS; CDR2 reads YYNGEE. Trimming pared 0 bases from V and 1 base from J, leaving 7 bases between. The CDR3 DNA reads TGTGCCAGCAGCGTAGGTCCGGGGAACACTGAAGCTTTCTTT. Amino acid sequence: CASSVGPGNTEAFF.

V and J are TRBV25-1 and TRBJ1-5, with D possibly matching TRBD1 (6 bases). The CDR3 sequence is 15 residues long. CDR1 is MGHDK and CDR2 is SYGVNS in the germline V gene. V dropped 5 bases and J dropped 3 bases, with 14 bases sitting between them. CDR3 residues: CASSPNRDNNQPQHF. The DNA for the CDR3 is TGTGCCAGCAGTCCCAATCGGGACAACAATCAGCCCCAGCATTTT.

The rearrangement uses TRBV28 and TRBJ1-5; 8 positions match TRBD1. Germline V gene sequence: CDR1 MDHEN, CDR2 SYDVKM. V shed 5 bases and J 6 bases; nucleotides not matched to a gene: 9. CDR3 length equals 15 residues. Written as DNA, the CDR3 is TGTGCCAGCAGTGGCAGGACAGGGCGGATTCAGCCCCAGCATTTT. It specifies CASSGRTGRIQPQHF.

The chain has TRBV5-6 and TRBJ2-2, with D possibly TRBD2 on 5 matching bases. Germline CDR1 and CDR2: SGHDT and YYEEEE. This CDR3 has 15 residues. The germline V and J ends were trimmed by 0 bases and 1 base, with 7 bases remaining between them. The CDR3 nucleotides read TGTGCCAGCAGCTTGGTCGGAGGGAACACCGGGGAGCTGTTTTTT. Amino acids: CASSLVGGNTGELFF.

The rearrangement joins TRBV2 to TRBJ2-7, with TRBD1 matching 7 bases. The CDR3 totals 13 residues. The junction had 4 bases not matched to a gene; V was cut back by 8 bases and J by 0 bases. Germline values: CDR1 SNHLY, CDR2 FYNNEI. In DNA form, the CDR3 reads TGTGCCAGCCAAGGGACAGACTCCTACGAGCAGTACTTC. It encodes CASQGTDSYEQYF.

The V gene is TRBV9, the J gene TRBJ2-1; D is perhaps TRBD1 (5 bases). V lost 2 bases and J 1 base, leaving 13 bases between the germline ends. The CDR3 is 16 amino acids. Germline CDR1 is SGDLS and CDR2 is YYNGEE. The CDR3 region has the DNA TGTGCCAGCAGCGTTCCTAATAGGGGTTCCTACAATGAGCAGTTCTTC. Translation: CASSVPNRGSYNEQFF. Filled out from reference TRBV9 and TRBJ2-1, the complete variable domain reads DSGVTQTPKHLITATGQRVTLRCSPRSGDLSVYWYQQSLDQGLQFLIQYYNGEERAKGNILERFSAQQFPDLHSELNLSSLELGDSALYFCASSVPNRGSYNEQFFGPGTRLTVL.

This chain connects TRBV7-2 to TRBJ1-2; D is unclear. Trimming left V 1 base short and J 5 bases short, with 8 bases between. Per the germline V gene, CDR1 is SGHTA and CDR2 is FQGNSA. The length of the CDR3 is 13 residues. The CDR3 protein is CASSLVTPYGYTF. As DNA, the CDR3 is TGTGCCAGCAGCTTAGTGACACCGTATGGCTACACCTTC.